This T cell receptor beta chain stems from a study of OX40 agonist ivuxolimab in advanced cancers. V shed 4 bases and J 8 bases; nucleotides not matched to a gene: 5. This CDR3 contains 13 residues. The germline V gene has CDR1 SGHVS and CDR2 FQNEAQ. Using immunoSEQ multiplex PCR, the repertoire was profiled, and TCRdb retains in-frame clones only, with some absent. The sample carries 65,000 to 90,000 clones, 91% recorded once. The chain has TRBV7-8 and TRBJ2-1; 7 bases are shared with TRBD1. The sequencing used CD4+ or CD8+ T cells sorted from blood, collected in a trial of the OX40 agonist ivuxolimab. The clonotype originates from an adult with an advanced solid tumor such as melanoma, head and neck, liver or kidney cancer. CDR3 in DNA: TGTGCCAGCAGCTCGCACAGGGGCGATGAGCAGTTCTTC. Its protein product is CASSSHRGDEQFF.